These T cell receptor beta chains were read from a single sample in a study of Graves' ophthalmopathy and Graves' hyperthyroidism. Via MiXCR, TCRdb re-called the multiplex PCR reads, giving one row per CDR3 protein. The table lists more than 1,000,000 distinct CDR3 sequences, about 35% of them singletons. The source material was peripheral blood or thyroid tissue (not recorded which). The receptors shown here come from an adult man with Graves' hyperthyroidism. Both conserved end residues are part of each CDR3. The order of the fields is D gene, clone size, V gene, J gene, CDR3 protein, CDR3 DNA. The D gene is left open where the match is weak. Size values are once, few and many counts, or a class for expanded clones, and some rows have none.

TRBD1	.	TRBV30	TRBJ1-4	CAWGTVEYEKLFF	TGTGCCTGGGGGACAGTTGAGTATGAAAAACTGTTTTTT
.	many	TRBV29-1	TRBJ1-5	CSVAEGNNQPQHF	TGCAGCGTTGCGGAGGGGAACAATCAGCCCCAGCATTTT
.	.	TRBV7-2	TRBJ2-2	CASRSLWAGTPGELFF	TGTGCCAGCCGGTCCCTATGGGCAGGGACTCCCGGGGAGCTGTTTTTT
TRBD1	.	TRBV11-1	TRBJ1-5	CASSLSTGQISPQHF	TGTGCCAGCAGCTTATCGACAGGGCAAATCTCGCCCCAGCATTTT
TRBD1	.	TRBV10-2	TRBJ1-1	CASSEPGQGAYTEAFF	TGCGCCAGCAGTGAGCCGGGACAGGGGGCGTATACTGAAGCTTTCTTT
TRBD1	.	TRBV29-1	TRBJ1-5	CSVEKTGGLNEQHF	TGCAGCGTTGAGAAGACAGGGGGACTCAATGAGCAGCATTTT
.	once	TRBV10-3	TRBJ2-3	CAISELPADTQYF	TGTGCCATCAGTGAACTTCCCGCAGATACGCAGTATTTT
.	.	TRBV7-2	TRBJ2-7	CASSLGGGGDEQYF	TGTGCCAGCAGCTTAGGGGGGGGGGGCGACGAGCAGTACTTC
TRBD1	.	TRBV7-9	TRBJ1-5	CASSVPGTANDQPQHF	TGTGCCAGCAGCGTACCCGGGACAGCGAACGATCAGCCCCAGCATTTT
.	.	TRBV29-1	TRBJ2-2	CSVAMGTSGYTWELFF	TGCAGCGTCGCAATGGGCACCAGTGGCTACACCTGGGAGCTGTTTTTT
.	many	TRBV15	TRBJ1-4	CATSLTRLGGKKLFF	TGTGCCACCAGCCTGACCCGACTTGGAGGAAAAAAACTGTTTTTT
.	.	TRBV5-4	TRBJ1-2	CASSLRGGFRGYTF	TGTGCCAGCAGCTTGCGGGGTGGTTTTCGGGGCTACACCTTC
.	.	TRBV7-9	TRBJ1-1	CASKRGTDTEAFF	TGTGCCAGCAAGCGGGGCACCGACACTGAAGCTTTCTTT
TRBD1	.	TRBV2	TRBJ2-7	CASRQGEPQQYF	TGTGCCAGCAGACAGGGGGAGCCCCAGCAGTACTTC
TRBD1	.	TRBV2	TRBJ2-7	CASRTGTGGAYERYF	TGTGCCAGCAGAACCGGGACAGGGGGCGCGTACGAGCGGTACTTC
.	.	TRBV29-1	TRBJ2-5	CSVLSPGYQETQYF	TGCAGCGTTTTAAGTCCGGGGTACCAAGAGACCCAGTACTTC
.	few	TRBV6-4	TRBJ1-5	CASTYRINQPQHF	TGTGCCAGCACATACAGGATAAATCAGCCCCAGCATTTT
.	.	TRBV7-2	TRBJ2-7	CASSLGLMTEQYF	TGTGCCAGCAGCTTAGGCCTAATGACCGAGCAGTACTTC
.	many	TRBV11-2	TRBJ2-5	CASKRTGSEETQYF	TGTGCCAGCAAGAGGACCGGAAGCGAAGAGACCCAGTACTTC
TRBD1	.	TRBV10-2	TRBJ1-5	CASSEPTGQGACGNQPQHF	TGCGCCAGCAGTGAGCCGACTGGACAGGGGGCATGTGGCAATCAGCCCCAGCATTTT
.	.	TRBV19	TRBJ1-1	CASSRGTWATEAFF	TGTGCCAGTAGCAGGGGCACGTGGGCCACTGAAGCTTTCTTT
.	.	TRBV10-3	TRBJ2-5	CASTQTGKMETQYF	TGTGCCAGCACCCAAACAGGGAAAATGGAGACCCAGTACTTC
.	few	TRBV5-1	TRBJ1-1	CASSFQGRGTEAFF	TGCGCCAGCAGCTTTCAGGGCCGCGGCACTGAAGCTTTCTTT
TRBD1	.	TRBV29-1	TRBJ2-1	CSVRTGSSYNEQFF	TGCAGCGTTAGGACAGGGAGCTCCTACAATGAGCAGTTCTTC
.	.	TRBV6-2/TRBV6-3	TRBJ2-7	CASSYSQFEVWSYEQYF	TGTGCCAGCAGTTACTCCCAGTTTGAGGTCTGGTCCTACGAGCAGTACTTC
.	many	TRBV19	TRBJ1-5	CASSRGTHQPQHF	TGTGCCAGTAGTAGGGGGACCCATCAGCCCCAGCATTTT